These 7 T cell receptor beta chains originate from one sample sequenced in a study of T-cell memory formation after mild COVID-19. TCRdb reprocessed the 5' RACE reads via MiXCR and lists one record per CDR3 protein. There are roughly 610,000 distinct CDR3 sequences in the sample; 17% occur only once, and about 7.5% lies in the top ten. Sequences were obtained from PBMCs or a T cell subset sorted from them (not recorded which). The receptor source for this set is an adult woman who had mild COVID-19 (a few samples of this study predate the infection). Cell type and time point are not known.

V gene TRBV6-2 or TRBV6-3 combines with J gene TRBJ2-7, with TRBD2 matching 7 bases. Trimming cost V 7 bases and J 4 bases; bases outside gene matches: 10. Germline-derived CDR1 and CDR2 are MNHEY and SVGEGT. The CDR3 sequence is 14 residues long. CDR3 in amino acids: CASITGGSSYEQYF. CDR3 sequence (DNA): TGTGCCAGCATCACGGGCGGGAGCTCGTACGAGCAGTACTTC.

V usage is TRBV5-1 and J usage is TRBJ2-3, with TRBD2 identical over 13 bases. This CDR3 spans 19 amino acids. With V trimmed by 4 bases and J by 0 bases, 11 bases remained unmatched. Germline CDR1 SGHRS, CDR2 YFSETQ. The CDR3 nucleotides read TGCGCCAGCAGCACCGGACTAGCGGGGGACCTGACTAGCACAGATACGCAGTATTTT. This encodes CASSTGLAGDLTSTDTQYF.

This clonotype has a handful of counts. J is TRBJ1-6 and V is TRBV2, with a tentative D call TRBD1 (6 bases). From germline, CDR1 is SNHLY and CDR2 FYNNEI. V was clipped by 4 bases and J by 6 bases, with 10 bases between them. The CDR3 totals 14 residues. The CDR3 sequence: CASSGRTVNSPLHF. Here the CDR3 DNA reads TGTGCCAGCAGTGGCCGGACAGTTAATTCACCCCTCCACTTT.

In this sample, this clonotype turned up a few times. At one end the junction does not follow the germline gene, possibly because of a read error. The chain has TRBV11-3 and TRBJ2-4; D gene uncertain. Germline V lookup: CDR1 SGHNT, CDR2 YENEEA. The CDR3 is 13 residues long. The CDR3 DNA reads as TGTGCCAGCAGCTTGACACTGGGCAGATGGTTGGACTTC. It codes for CASSLTLGRWLDF.

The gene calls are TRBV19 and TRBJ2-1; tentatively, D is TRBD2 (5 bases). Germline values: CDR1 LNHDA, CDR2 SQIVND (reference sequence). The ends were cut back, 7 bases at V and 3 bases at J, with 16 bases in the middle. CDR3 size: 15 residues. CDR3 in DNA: TGTGCCAGTAACCCTAGCACCACTAACTACAATGAGCAGTTCTTC. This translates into CASNPSTTNYNEQFF.

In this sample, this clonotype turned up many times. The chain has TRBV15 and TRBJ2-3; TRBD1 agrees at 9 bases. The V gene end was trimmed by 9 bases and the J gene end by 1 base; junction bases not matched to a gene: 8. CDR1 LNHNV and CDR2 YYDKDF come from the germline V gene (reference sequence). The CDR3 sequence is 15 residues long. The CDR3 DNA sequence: TGTGCCACTACTCGGGGACAGGGAGGCACAGATACGCAGTATTTT. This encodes CATTRGQGGTDTQYF.

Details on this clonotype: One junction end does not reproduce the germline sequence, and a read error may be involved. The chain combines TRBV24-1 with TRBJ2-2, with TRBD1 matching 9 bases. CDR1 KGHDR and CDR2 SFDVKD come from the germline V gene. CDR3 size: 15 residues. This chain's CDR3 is CATRIQGAKTGELFF. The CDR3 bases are TGTGCCACCAGGATACAGGGGGCGAAAACCGGGGAGCTGTTTTTT.